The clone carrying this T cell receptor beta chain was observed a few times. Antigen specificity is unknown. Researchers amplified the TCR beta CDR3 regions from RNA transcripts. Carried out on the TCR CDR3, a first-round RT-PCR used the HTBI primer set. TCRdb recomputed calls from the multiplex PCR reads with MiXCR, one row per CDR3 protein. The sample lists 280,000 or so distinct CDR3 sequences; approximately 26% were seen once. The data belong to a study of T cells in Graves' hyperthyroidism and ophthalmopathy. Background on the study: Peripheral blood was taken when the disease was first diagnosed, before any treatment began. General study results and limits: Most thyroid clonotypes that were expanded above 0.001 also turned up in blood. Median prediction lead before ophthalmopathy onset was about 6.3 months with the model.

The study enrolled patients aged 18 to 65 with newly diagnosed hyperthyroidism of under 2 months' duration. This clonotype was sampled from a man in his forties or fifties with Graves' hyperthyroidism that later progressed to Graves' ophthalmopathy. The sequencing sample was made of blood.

The CDR3 protein is CASRNIRDRLYEQYF. As DNA, the CDR3 is TGTGCCAGCAGGAATATCCGGGACAGACTCTACGAGCAGTACTTC. The chain recombines TRBV6-2 or TRBV6-3 with TRBJ2-7; 7 bases map to TRBD1. There are 15 residues in the CDR3. In germline, CDR1 is MNHEY, CDR2 SVGEGT. V dropped 6 bases and J dropped 3; count of bases not matched to a gene: 11.